This TCR beta chain was obtained from a study of T-cell memory formation after mild COVID-19. This clonotype was seen more than once but under ten times. The antigen is not known. Study outcomes and limitations: Among clones contracting day 15 to 85, CD4/CD8 was balanced, whereas later expanders leaned CD4+. Among CD4+ contracting clones, most were CM and EM, and CD8+ ones EMRA.

V trimming: 4 bases; J trimming: 1 base; junction bases outside the gene matches: 7. CDR1 SGHRS and CDR2 YFSETQ come from the germline V gene. The CDR3 has 16 amino acids. It was 5'RACE with constant-segment primers that produced the TCR alpha and TCR beta cDNA libraries, which carried sample barcodes and UMIs. Via MiXCR, TCRdb re-called the 5' RACE reads, giving one row per CDR3 protein. The sample includes about 400,000 distinct CDR3 sequences, roughly 18% of them seen just once. The clonotype originates from a man aged 18 to 29 who had mild COVID-19 (a few samples of this study predate the infection). Cell type and time point are not known. Sequencing input: PBMCs or a T cell subset sorted from them (not recorded which). The chain links TRBV5-1 to TRBJ2-4; TRBD1 matches 8 bases. CDR3: CASSPQTGVAKNIQYF. In nucleotides, the CDR3 is TGCGCCAGCAGCCCACAGACAGGGGTGGCCAAAAACATTCAGTACTTC.